This section outlines one TCR beta chain sequence together with its context. This CDR3 region has 14 residues. Germline assignment: CDR1 SGDLS and CDR2 YYNGEE. The germline V and J ends were trimmed by 0 bases and 4 bases, with 11 bases remaining between them. This sample is drawn from a study of control samples from healthy donors and cancer patients. Here immunoSEQ multiplex PCR was the method, and the copy in TCRdb shows in-frame clones only, minus some. The sample consists of some 130,000 clones, 80% to 95% of them appearing once. The clonotype comes from a man aged 35-49 years in good health. Sequenced input: blood. This rearrangement joins TRBV9 to TRBJ2-7; D is unclear. The CDR3 loop is CASSVAGSNYEQYF. The CDR3 DNA follows: TGTGCCAGCAGCGTAGCCGGGTCTAATTACGAGCAGTACTTC.